This T cell receptor (beta chain) comes out of a study of CD8+CD57+ T cells in acquired aplastic anemia. General study results and limits: Sharing between patients and controls was observed for some 27 CD8+ CDR3 sequences.

A note on this clonotype: Its specificity is not known.

Genomic DNA acted as the template from which TCR beta VDJ combination and CDR3 sequence profiling were carried out. TCRdb processed the reads anew with MiXCR; each CDR3 protein has one entry. The table records roughly 180,000 distinct CDR3 sequences, under 70% of them present only once. This TCR came from a human donor with severe aplastic anemia or a healthy control (not recorded which). The source material was sorted CD4+, CD8+, or CD8+CD57+ T cells (not recorded which) from PBMCs.

DNA for the CDR3: TGCGCCAGCAGCCTGGGGGACAAGGAAAAAGTAGTCTCCTATAATTCACCCCTCCACTTT. Its protein product is CASSLGDKEKVVSYNSPLHF. The genes are TRBV5-1 and TRBJ1-6, with D perhaps matching TRBD1 (6 bases). V was cut by 4 bases and J by 0 bases, with 23 bases left in between. Looked up from germline, CDR1 is SGHRS and CDR2 is YFSETQ. The CDR3 covers 20 residues.